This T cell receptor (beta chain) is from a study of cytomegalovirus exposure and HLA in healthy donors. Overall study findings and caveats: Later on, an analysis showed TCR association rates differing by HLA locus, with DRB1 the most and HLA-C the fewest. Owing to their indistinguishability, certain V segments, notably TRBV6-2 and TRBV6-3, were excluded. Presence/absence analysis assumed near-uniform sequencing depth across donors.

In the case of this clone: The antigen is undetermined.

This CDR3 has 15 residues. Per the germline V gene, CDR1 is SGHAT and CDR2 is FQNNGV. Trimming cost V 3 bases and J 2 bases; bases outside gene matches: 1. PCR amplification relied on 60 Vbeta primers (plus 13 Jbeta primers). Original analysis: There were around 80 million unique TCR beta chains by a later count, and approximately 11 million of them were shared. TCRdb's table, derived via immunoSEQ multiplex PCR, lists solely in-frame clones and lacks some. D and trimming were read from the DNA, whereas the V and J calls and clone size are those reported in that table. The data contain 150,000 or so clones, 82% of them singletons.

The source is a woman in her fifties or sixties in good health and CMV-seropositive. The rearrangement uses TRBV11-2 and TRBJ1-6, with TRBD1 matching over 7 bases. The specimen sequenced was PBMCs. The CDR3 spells CASSFQGAYNSPLHF. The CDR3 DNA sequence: TGTGCCAGCAGCTTCCAGGGGGCCTATAATTCACCCCTCCACTTT.